The rows below give T cell receptor beta chains drawn from one sample of a study of CD8 T cells in ankylosing spondylitis. TCRdb used MiXCR to reprocess the 5' RACE reads, holding one entry per CDR3 protein. The table records 150,000 to 200,000 distinct CDR3 sequences, under 35% of them present only once. Input material: synovial fluid, either unsorted or a sorted T cell fraction (not recorded which). Receptors originate from a male donor with ankylosing spondylitis. CDR3s leave out the opening cysteine and the closing phenylalanine or tryptophan. The order of the fields is V gene, clone size, CDR3 length, CDR3 protein. Part of the rows lack a size; the others show once, few, many or a class for expanded clones.

V: TRBV20-1
size: few
length: 12
CDR3: SAPTSGGRETQY

V: TRBV10-2
size: NA
length: 13
CDR3: ASRNTGGNYNEQF

V: TRBV11-3
size: once
length: 11
CDR3: ASSFGGGTEAF

V: TRBV14
size: once
length: 13
CDR3: ASSRGAGGTYEQY

V: TRBV11-2
size: few
length: 15
CDR3: ASSLEAEVGFNEKLF

V: TRBV15
size: NA
length: 12
CDR3: ATSSTSGWETQY

V: TRBV7-9
size: many
length: 14
CDR3: ASSHRQLATNEKLF

V: TRBV7-3
size: NA
length: 11
CDR3: ASSAHRVGTQY

V: TRBV29-1
size: many
length: 12
CDR3: SVGWLAGEDEQF

V: TRBV6-1
size: few
length: 11
CDR3: ASGRQVAPEAF

V: TRBV12-3/TRBV12-4
size: NA
length: 10
CDR3: ASTPSGNTIY

V: TRBV2
size: NA
length: 11
CDR3: ATQSGQIYGYT

V: TRBV5-6
size: NA
length: 15
CDR3: ASSYNYGTAYNSPLH

V: TRBV6-1
size: NA
length: 12
CDR3: ASRKDRGVYEQY

V: TRBV7-8
size: few
length: 14
CDR3: ASSLVPLSGQETQY

V: TRBV5-6
size: NA
length: 11
CDR3: ASRLGYVWELF

V: TRBV20-1
size: NA
length: 14
CDR3: SARGWEGLGTDTQY

V: TRBV6-5
size: few
length: 12
CDR3: ASSSHGLNYGYT

V: TRBV2
size: many
length: 12
CDR3: ASKAGLAKNIQY

V: TRBV20-1
size: few
length: 11
CDR3: SARDLPTDTQY

V: TRBV10-2
size: once
length: 12
CDR3: ASSVGGGYNEQF

V: TRBV29-1
size: NA
length: 10
CDR3: SVGGVGEGYT

V: TRBV10-2
size: few
length: 13
CDR3: ASSDGTGRTGELF

V: TRBV3-1
size: NA
length: 14
CDR3: ASSPWRSASNYGYT

V: TRBV9
size: NA
length: 13
CDR3: ASSVEGQTGNTIY

V: TRBV10-2
size: few
length: 13
CDR3: ASSESTTPHYGYT

V: TRBV29-1
size: few
length: 12
CDR3: SVEGTGGTDTQY

V: TRBV20-1
size: few
length: 12
CDR3: SASTSGTSYEQY

V: TRBV4-1
size: NA
length: 14
CDR3: ASSQLTGQDSYEQY

V: TRBV20-1
size: few
length: 9
CDR3: SAMYRDEQF

V: TRBV6-2/TRBV6-3
size: NA
length: 12
CDR3: ASRSTGDNQPQH

V: TRBV20-1
size: NA
length: 15
CDR3: SAGVLGRGRLSNEQF

V: TRBV20-1
size: few
length: 12
CDR3: SAREVRLTDTQY

V: TRBV14
size: NA
length: 13
CDR3: ASSQAIGTPGELF

V: TRBV6-5
size: NA
length: 17
CDR3: ASSYEFGQGNTGANVLT

V: TRBV6-1
size: NA
length: 11
CDR3: ASAGAMNYGYT

V: TRBV29-1
size: NA
length: 12
CDR3: SVERSAGGETQY

V: TRBV3-1
size: few
length: 13
CDR3: ASSRLGGTYNEQF

V: TRBV5-1
size: few
length: 14
CDR3: ASSLGIGGLSYGYT

V: TRBV6-2/TRBV6-3
size: many
length: 13
CDR3: ASSPQGGSTGELF

V: TRBV11-2
size: NA
length: 12
CDR3: ASSFTGSEETQY

V: TRBV12-3/TRBV12-4
size: NA
length: 13
CDR3: ASSRTVTGSQPQH

V: TRBV12-3/TRBV12-4
size: NA
length: 13
CDR3: ASSTGQGWADTQY

V: TRBV4-1
size: NA
length: 16
CDR3: ASSQEGYLGLANYEQY

V: TRBV30
size: many
length: 12
CDR3: AWSLQGALTEAF

V: TRBV7-9
size: NA
length: 11
CDR3: ASSLDKYTEAF